This T cell receptor (beta chain) was captured in a study of cytomegalovirus exposure and HLA in healthy donors. The overall study: The study's early data release held about 80 million unique TCRs from HLA-typed donors.

Broader study findings: Later analysis identified around 15,000 TCR beta sequences associated with HLA alleles, using a false discovery rate threshold of 0.05.

From germline, CDR1 is SGHRS and CDR2 YFSETQ. This CDR3 is built from 13 residues. Trimming took 6 bases from V and 2 from J, leaving 10 bases between them. Comments on this clone: Its antigen is as yet unknown.

The PCR made use of 60 Vbeta and 13 Jbeta primers. The repertoire was sequenced with immunoSEQ multiplex PCR; TCRdb's copy has only in-frame clones and lacks some. The table shows some 140,000 clones, with about 80% occurring only once. Source material: PBMCs. The chain recombines TRBV5-1 with TRBJ2-3; D is possibly TRBD2 (5 bases). The receptor was derived from a man aged 30 to 39 in good health and CMV-seronegative. The CDR3 nucleotides are TGCGCCAGCAAAGCGGAAATCACAGATACGCAGTATTTT. This gives the protein CASKAEITDTQYF. The complete variable domain, with remaining parts taken from reference TRBV5-1 and TRBJ2-3, reads KAGVTQTPRYLIKTRGQQVTLSCSPISGHRSVSWYQQTPGQGLQFLFEYFSETQRNKGNFPGRFSGRQFSNSRSEMNVSTLELGDSALYLCASKAEITDTQYFGPGTRLTVL.